This T cell receptor beta chain was captured in a study of T-cell memory formation after mild COVID-19. The CDR3 runs 14 residues. Germline V lookup: CDR1 GTSNPN, CDR2 SVGIG (reference sequence). V was trimmed by 5 bases and J by 3 bases, leaving 14 bases between them. From the 5' RACE reads, TCRdb called clonotypes with MiXCR, one entry per CDR3 protein. This table has approximately 350,000 distinct CDR3 sequences, 25% to 30% appearing once. The receptor was derived from an adult woman who had mild COVID-19 (a few samples of this study predate the infection). Cell type and time point are not known. Input material: PBMCs or a T cell subset sorted from them (not recorded which). The J gene is TRBJ2-1, the V gene TRBV30; D possibly corresponds to TRBD1 (5 bases). CDR3 amino acids: CAWDSKSSYNEQFF. Here the CDR3 DNA reads TGTGCCTGGGACAGCAAGAGCAGCTACAATGAGCAGTTCTTC.